This T cell receptor beta chain was found in a study of PD-L1 blockade in urothelial cancer. Whole-study context: Once treatment had started, blood was analyzed at 3 weeks (second dose) and again at 6 weeks. The median T cell count in blood samples was 140,000 to 150,000.

Germline trimming cut 0 bases from V and 4 bases from J; bases unmatched to any gene: 3. Germline CDR1 is SGHNT and CDR2 is YYREEE (reference sequence). The CDR3 extends over 15 amino acids. Using immunoSEQ multiplex PCR, the repertoire was profiled, and TCRdb retains in-frame clones only, with some absent. The repertoire holds about 76,000 clones, with around 90% as singletons. Details on this clone: Antigen: not known.

Time point here: pretreatment peripheral blood. Each individual provided 1 to 8 samples (taken pretreatment and on-treatment). Broader study findings: In blood at 3 weeks, tumor-associated clones expanded more among patients with durable benefit.

The clonotype originates from a man between 65 and 85 years old with urothelial cancer. V and J are TRBV5-4 and TRBJ2-2; 7 bases fit TRBD2. The material sequenced was PBMCs, taken around atezolizumab (anti-PD-L1) treatment. DNA of the CDR3: TGTGCCAGCAGCTTGGCCGGGAGGAGCACCGGGGAGCTGTTTTTT. Its translation: CASSLAGRSTGELFF.